This T cell receptor beta chain was captured by sequencing in a study of T cells in Graves' hyperthyroidism and ophthalmopathy. Study at large: Any treatment followed the collection of peripheral blood at initial diagnosis. Study-wide findings and caveats: Stable hyperthyroidism and ophthalmopathy were separated using 13 V-J signatures.

Calling Graves' hyperthyroidism stable meant ophthalmopathy did not progress within 18 months. Aged 18 to 65, the patients had hyperthyroidism that was newly diagnosed and had lasted under 2 months. The CDR3 regions of TCR beta were amplified from RNA transcripts. HTBI primers drove first-round RT-PCR of the TCR CDR3. TCRdb re-derived calls from the multiplex PCR reads in MiXCR, one entry per CDR3 protein. The top ten clones hold less than 30% of a sample with approximately 520,000 distinct CDR3 sequences, around 21% of them seen once. The sample holds many counts of this clonotype. The antigen is undetermined. The CDR3 runs 11 residues. V lost 5 bases, J lost 5 bases, and 6 bases lay in between.

The sample was blood. The chain is built from TRBV12-3 or TRBV12-4 and TRBJ1-1; D unresolved. The TCR was taken from a man in his late teens or twenties with Graves' hyperthyroidism. CDR3 in amino acids: CASSGRTEAFF. In nucleotides, the CDR3 is TGTGCCAGCAGTGGGAGGACTGAAGCTTTCTTT.